This passage covers 15 T cell receptor beta chains from one sample sequenced in a study of blood T cell repertoires in COVID-19. Method: immunoSEQ multiplex PCR; TCRdb's copy keeps in-frame clones and lacks some. Counted here are fewer than 300,000 clones, approximately 80% occurring once; the ten biggest clones make up over 8.5%. The specimen sequenced was peripheral blood. These receptors originate from a human donor in a cohort sampled during active COVID-19.

The chain recombines TRBV29-1 with TRBJ2-2, with D perhaps matching TRBD1 (6 bases). Germline CDR1 and CDR2: SQVTM and ANQGSEA. The CDR3 extends over 13 amino acids. The V and J ends lost 4 bases and 7 bases respectively, with 13 bases between them. The chain's CDR3 is CSVARGRGGELFF. The CDR3 nucleotides are TGCAGCGTTGCCAGGGGACGGGGCGGGGAGCTGTTTTTT.

J is TRBJ1-1 and V is TRBV7-6, with TRBD1 matching over 7 bases. Germline assignment: CDR1 SGHVS and CDR2 FNYEAQ. Unmatched junction bases numbered 9, after V lost 1 base and J lost 7 bases. The CDR3 sequence is 15 residues long. The CDR3, as DNA: TGTGCCAGCAGCTTAGGAGGGGGCGCGGGGAGTGAAGCTTTCTTT. Its translation: CASSLGGGAGSEAFF.

The rearrangement uses TRBV6-2 or TRBV6-3 and TRBJ2-7; D gene unclear. Germline CDR1 is MNHEY and CDR2 is SVGEGT. This CDR3 is 12 amino acids long. The ends were cut back, 5 bases at V and 12 bases at J, with 17 bases in the middle. The CDR3 nucleotides are TGTGCCAGCAGTCGGAGTCACGAAACCGGGTACTTC. Its translation is CASSRSHETGYF.

The V call is TRBV7-2, the J call TRBJ2-7; weak D call: TRBD2 (6 bases). The CDR3 runs to 14 residues. Trimming stripped 7 bases from V and 9 bases from J, with 22 bases between. Germline CDR1 is SGHTA and CDR2 is FQGNSA. This CDR3 is CASKRGPGGNRQYF. CDR3 DNA: TGTGCCAGCAAGAGGGGTCCCGGGGGAAACAGGCAGTACTTC.

V and J are TRBV2 and TRBJ2-7; D call uncertain. The CDR3 length is 12 residues. Germline V lookup: CDR1 SNHLY, CDR2 FYNNEI. The V and J ends lost 4 bases and 3 bases respectively, with 7 bases between them. The CDR3, as DNA: TGTGCCAGCAGTGTTGTTAGCTACGAGCAGTACTTC. Its translation: CASSVVSYEQYF.

J is TRBJ1-4 and V is TRBV5-1, with D possibly being TRBD1 (5 bases). Germline V gene sequence: CDR1 SGHRS, CDR2 YFSETQ. V shed 3 bases and J shed 4 bases, with 13 bases lying between them. The CDR3 spans 15 residues. DNA for the CDR3: TGCGCCAGCAGCTGGGGACTGAGGAGTAATGAAAAACTGTTTTTT. This encodes CASSWGLRSNEKLFF. Full variable domain (remainder filled in from reference TRBV5-1 and TRBJ1-4): KAGVTQTPRYLIKTRGQQVTLSCSPISGHRSVSWYQQTPGQGLQFLFEYFSETQRNKGNFPGRFSGRQFSNSRSEMNVSTLELGDSALYLCASSWGLRSNEKLFFGSGTQLSVL.

This clone was picked up one time. V usage is TRBV6-6 and J usage is TRBJ2-1; tentatively, D is TRBD1 (5 bases). The CDR3 runs 13 residues. V lost 6 bases and J 4 bases, leaving 10 bases between the germline ends. Germline CDR1 and CDR2: MNHNY and SVGAGI (reference sequence). CDR3 nucleotide sequence: TGTGCCAGCAGCCGAGACAGTTACAATGAGCAGTTCTTC. This gives the protein CASSRDSYNEQFF.

This clone has more than one count but fewer than ten. The CDR3 loop is CASSPLADRGPGPYEQYF. The CDR3 nucleotides read TGTGCCAGCAGCCCCCTAGCGGACAGGGGGCCGGGGCCCTACGAGCAGTACTTC. The chain joins TRBV12-1 to TRBJ2-7; the D call of TRBD1 is as the table states it, not checked on the DNA. TRBV12-1 is a pseudogene locus. The CDR3 consists of 18 residues.

V is TRBV5-1 and J is TRBJ1-1; D perhaps matches TRBD1 (5 bases). Trimming pared 2 bases from V and 2 bases from J, leaving 19 bases between. CDR3 length: 17 residues. The germline V gene has CDR1 SGHRS and CDR2 YFSETQ. CDR3 sequence (DNA): TGCGCCAGCAGCTTTGGGCCAGGGCTCGACTTTAACACTGAAGCTTTCTTT. Translation gives CASSFGPGLDFNTEAFF.

The chain couples TRBV18 to TRBJ2-1; 8 bases line up with TRBD2. V dropped 3 bases and J dropped 7; count of bases not matched to a gene: 11. CDR1 KGHSH and CDR2 LQKENI come from the germline V gene. This CDR3 is built from 16 residues. CDR3 DNA: TGTGCCAGCTCACCCCTGGCAGCGGGGGTAGTTAATGAGCAGTTCTTC. Translating gives CASSPLAAGVVNEQFF.

The rearrangement joins TRBV11-3 to TRBJ2-7; perhaps TRBD2 as D (6 bases). V was clipped by 0 bases and J by 5 bases, with 20 bases between them. CDR1 is SGHNT, CDR2 YENEEA, per germline. CDR3 length: 17 residues. The CDR3 here is CASSLEGGTLFGDEQYF. CDR3 nucleotides: TGTGCCAGCAGCTTAGAGGGCGGGACCCTCTTCGGGGACGAGCAGTACTTC.

The chain joins TRBV2 to TRBJ2-1; maybe TRBD2 (5 bases). Germline V lookup: CDR1 SNHLY, CDR2 FYNNEI. V lost 9 bases, J lost 3 bases, and 18 bases lay in between. This CDR3 is 15 amino acids long. DNA for the CDR3: TGTGCCAGTAGAGAACGGGAATCCTACTACAATGAGCAGTTCTTC. Translation gives CASRERESYYNEQFF.

The chain combines TRBV9 with TRBJ2-3; weak D call: TRBD2 (5 bases). Between the trimmed V and J ends, which lost 0 bases and 2 bases, there was a span of 13 bases. CDR1 and CDR2 (germline): SGDLS, YYNGEE. The CDR3 loop spans 16 amino acids. The CDR3 nucleotides read TGTGCCAGCAGCGTAGCCGGAGGACCCCCCACAGATACGCAGTATTTT. Translation: CASSVAGGPPTDTQYF.

V usage is TRBV24-1 and J usage is TRBJ2-3; 10 positions match TRBD1. CDR1 is KGHDR and CDR2 is SFDVKD in the germline V gene. The CDR3 length is 16 residues. J gave up 3 bases and V 7 bases, and 9 bases lay outside the gene matches. CDR3 sequence reads: CATRPGQGISTDTQYF. The CDR3 coding sequence is TGTGCCACCAGACCGGGACAGGGGATTTCGACAGATACGCAGTATTTT.

The chain joins TRBV7-9 to TRBJ2-7; 8 bases align to TRBD2. This CDR3 has 14 residues. The germline gives CDR1 SEHNR, CDR2 FQNEAQ (reference sequence). The ends lost 7 bases at V and 2 bases at J; junction bases unmatched: 7. This chain's CDR3 is CASNPAGVTYEQYF. The CDR3 region has the DNA TGTGCCAGCAACCCAGCGGGGGTGACCTACGAGCAGTACTTC.